One sample yielded the 27 T cell receptor beta chains listed below, sequenced in a study of graft-versus-host responses after intestinal transplantation. These receptors are not linked to any known antigen. Method: immunoSEQ multiplex PCR; TCRdb's copy keeps in-frame clones and lacks some. The sample has 95,000 to 130,000 clones, about nine tenths seen once; the top ten hold under 0.2%. Material: unstimulated CD4+ T cells sorted from spleen or lymph node cells, obtained before intestinal transplant. The receptors originated from a human donor who received an intestinal transplant.

The J gene is TRBJ2-1, the V gene TRBV19; the D gene is possibly TRBD2 (5 bases). Germline V gene lookup returns CDR1 LNHDA and CDR2 SQIVND (reference sequence). V dropped 3 bases and J dropped 4 bases, with 16 bases sitting between them. The CDR3 extends over 16 amino acids. Written as DNA, the CDR3 is TGTGCCAGTAGTATCAATGAGGGCCCGATTTACAATGAGCAGTTCTTC. The encoded protein is CASSINEGPIYNEQFF.

This chain uses TRBV5-1 with TRBJ2-7, with D maybe TRBD2 (7 bases). Germline assignment: CDR1 SGHRS and CDR2 YFSETQ. V lost 0 bases to trimming and J lost 0 bases, with 19 bases between them. This CDR3 is built from 18 residues. CDR3 residues: CASSLGYRGGVGSYEQYF. The CDR3, as DNA: TGCGCCAGCAGCTTGGGGTACCGAGGGGGGGTAGGCTCCTACGAGCAGTACTTC.

J is TRBJ1-4 and V is TRBV11-2; D remains unclear. CDR3 length: 16 residues. Deletions cut 0 bases from V and 3 bases from J, with 11 bases between. The germline gives CDR1 SGHAT, CDR2 FQNNGV. CDR3 protein: CASSLDLREANEKLFF. Here the CDR3 DNA reads TGTGCCAGCAGCTTAGATCTCAGAGAGGCTAATGAAAAACTGTTTTTT.

The rearrangement uses TRBV6-5 and TRBJ1-2, with a weak D call TRBD1 (6 bases). CDR1 is MNHEY and CDR2 is SVGAGI in the germline V gene. CDR3 size: 12 residues. V shed 5 bases and J shed 8 bases, with 12 bases lying between them. The CDR3, as DNA: TGTGCCAGCAGTACCTCAGGGGTAGGCTACACCTTC. Encoded protein: CASSTSGVGYTF.

The rearrangement uses TRBV18 and TRBJ2-7; D not certain. V shed 3 bases and J shed 3 bases, with 9 bases lying between them. The CDR3 is 13 residues long. CDR1 is KGHSH, CDR2 LQKENI, per germline. CDR3 region: CASSPMLSYEQYF. CDR3 in DNA: TGTGCCAGCTCACCTATGCTGAGCTACGAGCAGTACTTC.

This chain joins TRBV13 and TRBJ2-1; D is perhaps TRBD1 (6 bases). CDR1 and CDR2 (germline): PRHDT, FYEKMQ (reference sequence). Trimming removed 5 bases at V and 4 bases at J, with 15 bases between. The CDR3 covers 15 residues. The CDR3 DNA reads as TGTGCCAGCAGCCCCCCCAGGGGCGCATACAATGAGCAGTTCTTC. It is translated as CASSPPRGAYNEQFF.

The V and J genes are TRBV5-1 and TRBJ2-7; 10 nucleotides align to TRBD2. Germline V gives CDR1 SGHRS, CDR2 YFSETQ. The CDR3 consists of 14 residues. The V gene end was trimmed by 4 bases and the J gene end by 1 base; junction bases not matched to a gene: 2. The CDR3 DNA reads TGCGCCAGCAGCCCGGGACTAGCGTCCTACGAGCAGTACTTC. Protein sequence: CASSPGLASYEQYF. Full variable domain (missing parts from reference TRBV5-1 and TRBJ2-7): KAGVTQTPRYLIKTRGQQVTLSCSPISGHRSVSWYQQTPGQGLQFLFEYFSETQRNKGNFPGRFSGRQFSNSRSEMNVSTLELGDSALYLCASSPGLASYEQYFGPGTRLTVT.

This chain links TRBV2 with TRBJ2-7, with a possible D match to TRBD2 (5 bases). Trimming cost V 1 base and J 0 bases, with 10 bases left between them. This CDR3 region has 15 residues. CDR1 and CDR2 from the germline V gene are SNHLY and FYNNEI. CDR3: CASSEGRVLSYEQYF. Here the CDR3 DNA reads TGTGCCAGCAGTGAAGGGCGGGTCCTCTCCTACGAGCAGTACTTC.

This rearrangement joins TRBV9 to TRBJ2-3; TRBD2 agrees at 11 bases. Unmatched junction bases numbered 8, after V lost 2 bases and J lost 6 bases. This CDR3 region has 16 residues. CDR1 and CDR2 from the germline V gene are SGDLS and YYNGEE. CDR3 DNA sequence: TGTGCCAGCAGCGTCACTAGCGGGGGCTCGGTGGATACGCAGTATTTT. Translation gives CASSVTSGGSVDTQYF.

The CDR3 here is CASSKLGGDSNQPQHF. The CDR3 bases are TGTGCCAGCAGCAAACTGGGAGGGGATAGCAATCAGCCCCAGCATTTT. The chain employs TRBV21-1 and TRBJ1-5. TRBV21-1 is noted as a pseudogene. This CDR3 has 16 residues.

This chain links TRBV30 with TRBJ1-5; TRBD1 matches at 8 bases. V was clipped by 7 bases and J by 4 bases; unmatched bases: 9. Germline lookup yields CDR1 GTSNPN and CDR2 SVGIG (reference sequence). This CDR3 has 14 residues. Written as DNA, the CDR3 is TGTGCCTACTCGACAGGGGTGTTGAATCAGCCCCAGCATTTT. Encoded protein: CAYSTGVLNQPQHF.

The chain uses TRBV6-1 and TRBJ1-6; the match to TRBD1 covers 9 bases. J gave up 9 bases and V 6 bases, and 9 bases lay outside the gene matches. This CDR3 is built from 15 residues. The V gene's germline CDR1 is MNHNS and CDR2 SASEGT. In DNA form, the CDR3 reads TGTGCCAGCAGCATCCGGGACAGGGCTGGTTCACCCCTCCACTTT. It specifies CASSIRDRAGSPLHF.

V and J are TRBV6-5 and TRBJ1-5; D remains ambiguous. Trimming shortened V by 6 bases and J by 6 bases, and 9 bases separated the two germline ends. Germline-derived CDR1 and CDR2 are MNHEY and SVGAGI. The CDR3 spans 12 residues. The DNA of the CDR3 is TGTGCCAGCAGCCGGGTGAGTCAGCCCCAGCATTTT. Protein: CASSRVSQPQHF.

The chain has TRBV5-1 and TRBJ2-7; tentative D call: TRBD2 (6 bases). V shed 6 bases and J shed 1 base, with 14 bases lying between them. CDR1 and CDR2 from the germline V gene are SGHRS and YFSETQ. This CDR3 has 14 residues. As DNA, the CDR3 is TGCGCCAGCACCCCCACCGCGGGATCCTACGAGCAGTACTTC. Residues: CASTPTAGSYEQYF.

The V call is TRBV11-2, the J call TRBJ2-7, with TRBD1 matching over 10 bases. Per the germline V gene, CDR1 is SGHAT and CDR2 is FQNNGV. After removal of 6 bases from V and 4 bases from J, the junction contained 9 bases not matched to a gene. This CDR3 has 15 amino acids. This CDR3 reads CASSFRGTGVYEQYF. Here the CDR3 DNA reads TGTGCCAGCAGTTTTCGCGGGACAGGGGTGTACGAGCAGTACTTC.

The rearrangement links TRBV18 to TRBJ1-2; the D is unclear. The CDR3 loop spans 15 amino acids. Trimming removed 3 bases from V and 2 bases from J, with 13 bases in between. CDR1 and CDR2 (germline): KGHSH, LQKENI. CDR3 sequence (DNA): TGTGCCAGCTCACCGATGGAGGTTCGCAACTATGGCTACACCTTC. This sequence encodes CASSPMEVRNYGYTF.

The chain is built from TRBV5-1 and TRBJ2-1, with D perhaps matching TRBD2 (5 bases). In germline, CDR1 is SGHRS, CDR2 YFSETQ. The CDR3 loop spans 14 amino acids. V was trimmed by 0 bases and J by 10 bases, leaving 14 bases between them. CDR3 nucleotides: TGCGCCAGCAGCTTGGACGCTAGCACCGAGGAGCAGTTCTTC. Protein product: CASSLDASTEEQFF.

The chain recombines TRBV30 with TRBJ1-6, with D unresolved. Germline values: CDR1 GTSNPN, CDR2 SVGIG (reference sequence). Between the trimmed V and J ends, which lost 2 bases and 9 bases, there was a span of 23 bases. CDR3 length equals 17 residues. This chain's CDR3 is CAWSPWTPPGMPSPLHF. The CDR3 DNA follows: TGTGCCTGGAGTCCCTGGACCCCCCCGGGGATGCCTTCACCCCTCCACTTT.

The sample holds a few counts of this clone. The V gene is TRBV7-2, the J gene TRBJ1-5; TRBD1 might be the D (5 bases). This CDR3 comprises 14 residues. Germline V lookup: CDR1 SGHTA, CDR2 FQGNSA. With 1 base removed from V and 7 bases from J, the gap between germline ends came to 11 bases. The CDR3 region has the DNA TGTGCCAGCAGCTTAGGCTGGGGGGGGCAGCCCCAGCATTTT. Its translation: CASSLGWGGQPQHF.

The chain has TRBV5-8 and TRBJ2-5; 9 nucleotides line up with TRBD1. Germline V gene lookup returns CDR1 SGHTS and CDR2 YDEGEE. Trimming took 6 bases from V and 5 from J; bases not matched to a gene: 8. This CDR3 has 14 residues. The CDR3 nucleotides are TGTGCCAGCAACATACAGGGGGCCTGGGAGACCCAGTACTTC. Residues: CASNIQGAWETQYF.

This sequence joins TRBV29-1 and TRBJ2-3; no clear D gene. The germline V and J ends were trimmed by 3 bases and 2 bases, with 9 bases remaining between them. The germline V gene encodes CDR1 SQVTM and CDR2 ANQGSEA. The length of the CDR3 is 13 residues. CDR3 sequence reads: CSVDIGYTDTQYF. Written as DNA, the CDR3 is TGCAGCGTTGATATCGGTTACACAGATACGCAGTATTTT.

The chain carries TRBV4-1 and TRBJ2-1, with 13 nucleotides matching TRBD2. CDR1 is MGHRA, CDR2 YSYEKL, per germline. With 6 bases clipped from V and 1 base from J, the junction kept 3 bases outside the gene matches. CDR3 length: 16 amino acids. The CDR3: CASSRTSGSSYNEQFF. The CDR3 DNA reads as TGCGCCAGCAGTCGGACTAGCGGGAGTTCCTACAATGAGCAGTTCTTC.

This sequence joins TRBV4-2 and TRBJ2-3; TRBD2 matches 9 bases. V dropped 2 bases and J dropped 0; count of bases not matched to a gene: 3. The CDR3 spans 16 residues. Germline-derived CDR1 and CDR2 are LGHNA and YNFKEQ. CDR3 residues: CASSQPSGTSTDTQYF. The DNA for the CDR3 is TGTGCCAGCAGCCAACCTAGCGGGACTAGCACAGATACGCAGTATTTT.

This sequence joins TRBV9 and TRBJ2-2, with 8 bases fitting TRBD2. The CDR3 has 15 amino acids. CDR1 is SGDLS and CDR2 is YYNGEE in the germline V gene. Unmatched junction bases numbered 7, after V lost 4 bases and J lost 5 bases. The CDR3 here is CASSPRAGETGELFF. The CDR3 nucleotides read TGTGCCAGCAGCCCTCGAGCGGGAGAAACCGGGGAGCTGTTTTTT.

The V gene is TRBV10-2, the J gene TRBJ1-4, with TRBD1 identical over 8 bases. The CDR3 contains 14 residues. Germline V gene data show CDR1 as WSHSY and CDR2 as SAAADI. V shed 6 bases and J 5 bases; nucleotides not matched to a gene: 5. CDR3 in amino acids: CASSKTGENEKLFF. In DNA, the CDR3 is TGCGCCAGCAGCAAGACAGGGGAGAATGAAAAACTGTTTTTT.

Only a few counts were recorded for this clone. The chain uses TRBV6-5 and TRBJ1-2; 7 bases are a match to TRBD1. The germline gives CDR1 MNHEY, CDR2 SVGAGI. V shed 6 bases and J 11 bases; nucleotides not matched to a gene: 12. This CDR3 is built from 13 residues. The CDR3 sequence is CASRGRGSYVYTF. The CDR3, as DNA: TGTGCCAGCAGAGGCAGGGGGTCCTATGTTTACACCTTC.

The chain joins TRBV30 to TRBJ2-2; D is possibly TRBD2 (6 bases). With 3 bases removed from V and 3 bases from J, the gap between germline ends came to 11 bases. This CDR3 region has 14 residues. CDR1 and CDR2 (germline): GTSNPN, SVGIG (reference sequence). This CDR3 is CAWRGRRDTGELFF. CDR3 DNA sequence: TGTGCCTGGAGGGGGCGGAGGGACACCGGGGAGCTGTTTTTT. The full variable domain, completed using reference TRBV30 and TRBJ2-2, is SQTIHQWPATLVQPVGSPLSLECTVEGTSNPNLYWYRQAAGRGLQLLFYSVGIGQISSEVPQNLSASRPQDRQFILSSKKLLLSDSGFYLCAWRGRRDTGELFFGEGSRLTVL.